This TCR beta chain came from a study of CD8 T cells in Susac syndrome. Overall study: Patients with Susac syndrome were, at the time of blood collection, therapy-naive, maintained on corticosteroids, or maintained on intravenous immunoglobulin alone.

An input of about 0.45 to 1 ug of RNA was subjected to reverse transcription using random hexamers. An immunoSEQ multiplex PCR generated amplified TCR beta CDR3 products spanning 54 Vbeta and 13 Jbeta. TCRdb called the immunoSEQ multiplex PCR reads again in MiXCR, with one record for every CDR3 protein. The top ten hold around 0.093% of the sample, which has about 240,000 distinct CDR3 sequences, 90% to 96% seen once. V gave up 0 bases and J gave up 5 bases, with 7 bases separating them. Germline CDR1 and CDR2: MGHRA and YSYEKL. CDR3 size: 13 residues. Diagnostic criteria defined recently for definite or probable disease were met by the Susac syndrome patients. CD8+ and CD4+ T cells were negatively isolated; TEMRA cells were FACS-enriched.

Sequencing used CD4+ T cells from PBMCs. This sequence joins TRBV4-1 and TRBJ1-1, with no clear D. This clonotype originated in a human donor with Susac syndrome. CDR3 nucleotides: TGCGCCAGCAGCCAAGATGGAAAGACTGAAGCTTTCTTT. Its protein is CASSQDGKTEAFF.